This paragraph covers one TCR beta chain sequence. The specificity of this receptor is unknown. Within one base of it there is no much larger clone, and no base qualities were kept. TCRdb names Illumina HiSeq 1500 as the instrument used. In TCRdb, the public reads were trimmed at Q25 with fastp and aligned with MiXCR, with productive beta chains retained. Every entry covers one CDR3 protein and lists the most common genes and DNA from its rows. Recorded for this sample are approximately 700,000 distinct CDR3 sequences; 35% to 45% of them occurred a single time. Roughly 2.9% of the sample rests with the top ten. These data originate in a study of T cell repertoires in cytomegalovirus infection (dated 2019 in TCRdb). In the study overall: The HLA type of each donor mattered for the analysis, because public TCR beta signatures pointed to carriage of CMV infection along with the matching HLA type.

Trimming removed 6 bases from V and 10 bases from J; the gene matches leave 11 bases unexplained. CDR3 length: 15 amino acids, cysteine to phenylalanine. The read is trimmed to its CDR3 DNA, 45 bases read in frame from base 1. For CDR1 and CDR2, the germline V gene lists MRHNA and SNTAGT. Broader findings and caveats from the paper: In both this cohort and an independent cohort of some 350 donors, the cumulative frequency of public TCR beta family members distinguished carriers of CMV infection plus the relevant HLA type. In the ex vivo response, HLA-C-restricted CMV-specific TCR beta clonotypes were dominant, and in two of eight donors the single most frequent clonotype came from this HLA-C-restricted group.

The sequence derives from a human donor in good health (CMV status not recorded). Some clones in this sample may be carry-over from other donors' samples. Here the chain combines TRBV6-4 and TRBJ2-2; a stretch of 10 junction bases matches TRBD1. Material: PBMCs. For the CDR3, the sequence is CASSAGTGATLELFF. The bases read TGTGCCAGCAGCGCCGGGACAGGGGCAACCTTGGAGCTGTTTTTT.